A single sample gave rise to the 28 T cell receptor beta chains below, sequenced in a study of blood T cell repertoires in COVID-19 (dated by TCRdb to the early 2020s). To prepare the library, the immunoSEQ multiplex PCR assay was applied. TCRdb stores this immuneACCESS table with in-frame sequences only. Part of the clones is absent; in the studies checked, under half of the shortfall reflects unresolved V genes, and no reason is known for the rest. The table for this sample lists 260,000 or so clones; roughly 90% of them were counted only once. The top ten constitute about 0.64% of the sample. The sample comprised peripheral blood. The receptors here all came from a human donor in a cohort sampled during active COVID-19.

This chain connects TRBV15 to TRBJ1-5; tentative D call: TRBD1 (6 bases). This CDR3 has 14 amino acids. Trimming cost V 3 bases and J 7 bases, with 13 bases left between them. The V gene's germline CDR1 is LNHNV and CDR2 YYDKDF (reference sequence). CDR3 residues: CATSSETGSQPQHF. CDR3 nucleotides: TGTGCCACCAGCAGCGAAACAGGGAGCCAGCCCCAGCATTTT. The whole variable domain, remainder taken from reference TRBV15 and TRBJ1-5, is DAMVIQNPRYQVTQFGKPVTLSCSQTLNHNVMYWYQQKSSQAPKLLFHYYDKDFNNEADTPDNFQSRRPNTSFCFLDIRSPGLGDTAMYLCATSSETGSQPQHFGDGTRLSIL.

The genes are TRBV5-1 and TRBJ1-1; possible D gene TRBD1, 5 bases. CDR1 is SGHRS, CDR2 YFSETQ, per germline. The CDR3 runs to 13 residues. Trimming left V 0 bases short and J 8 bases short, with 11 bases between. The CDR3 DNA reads TGCGCCAGCAGCTTGGCAGGGATTGGGGAAGCTTTCTTT. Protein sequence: CASSLAGIGEAFF.

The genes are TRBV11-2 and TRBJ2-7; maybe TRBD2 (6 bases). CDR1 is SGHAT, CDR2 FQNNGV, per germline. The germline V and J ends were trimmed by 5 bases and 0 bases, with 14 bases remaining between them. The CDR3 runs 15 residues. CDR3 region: CASSNPGLSSYEQYF. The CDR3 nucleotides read TGTGCCAGCAGCAACCCGGGACTTAGCTCCTACGAGCAGTACTTC.

The CDR3 sequence is CASSQDHNRDWGAYEQYF. The CDR3 DNA reads as TGCGCCAGCAGCCAAGATCATAACAGGGATTGGGGCGCCTACGAGCAGTACTTC. The rearrangement links TRBV4-1 to TRBJ2-7, with D perhaps TRBD1 (6 bases). Trimming stripped 0 bases from V and 2 bases from J, with 20 bases between. The germline V gene encodes CDR1 MGHRA and CDR2 YSYEKL. The CDR3 spans 18 residues.

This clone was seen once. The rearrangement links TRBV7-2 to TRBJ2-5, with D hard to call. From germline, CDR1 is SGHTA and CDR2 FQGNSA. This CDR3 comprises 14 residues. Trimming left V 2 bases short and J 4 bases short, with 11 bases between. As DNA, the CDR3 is TGTGCCAGCAGCTTAATTCCCCCCTCAGAGACCCAGTACTTC. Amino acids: CASSLIPPSETQYF.

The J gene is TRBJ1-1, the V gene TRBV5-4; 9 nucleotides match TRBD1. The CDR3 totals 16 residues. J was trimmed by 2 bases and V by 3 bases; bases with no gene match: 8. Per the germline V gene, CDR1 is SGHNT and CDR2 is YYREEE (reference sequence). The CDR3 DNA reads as TGTGCCAGCAGCTCACGTTGGACAGGGGCAAACACTGAAGCTTTCTTT. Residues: CASSSRWTGANTEAFF. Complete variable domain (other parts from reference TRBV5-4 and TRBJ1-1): ETGVTQSPTHLIKTRGQQVTLRCSSQSGHNTVSWYQQALGQGPQFIFQYYREEENGRGNFPPRFSGLQFPNYSSELNVNALELDDSALYLCASSSRWTGANTEAFFGQGTRLTVV.

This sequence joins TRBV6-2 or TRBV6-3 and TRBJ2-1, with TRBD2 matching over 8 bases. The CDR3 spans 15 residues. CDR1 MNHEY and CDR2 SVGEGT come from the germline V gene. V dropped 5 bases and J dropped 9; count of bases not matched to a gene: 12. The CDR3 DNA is TGTGCCAGCAGTGTCTGGACTAGCCGTGATAGTGAGCAGTTCTTC. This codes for CASSVWTSRDSEQFF.

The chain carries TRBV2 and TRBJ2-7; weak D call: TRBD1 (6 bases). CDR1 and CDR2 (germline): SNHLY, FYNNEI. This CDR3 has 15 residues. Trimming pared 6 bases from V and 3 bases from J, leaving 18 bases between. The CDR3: CASSDLRGSLYEQYF. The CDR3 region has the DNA TGTGCCAGCAGCGACCTTAGGGGGTCGCTCTACGAGCAGTACTTC.

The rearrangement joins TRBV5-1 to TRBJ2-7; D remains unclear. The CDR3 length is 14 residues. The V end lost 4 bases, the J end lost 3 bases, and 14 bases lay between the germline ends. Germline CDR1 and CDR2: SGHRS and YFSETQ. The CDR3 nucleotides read TGCGCCAGCAGCGGCGGTGGAGATATCTACGAGCAGTACTTC. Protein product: CASSGGGDIYEQYF.

CDR3: CASSAWQGGNTEAFF. CDR3 coding DNA: TGTGCCAGCAGCGCCTGGCAGGGGGGGAACACTGAAGCTTTCTTT. The rearrangement uses TRBV27 and TRBJ1-1; 7 bases line up with TRBD1. CDR1 is MNHEY and CDR2 is SMNVEV in the germline V gene (reference sequence). Trimming at V came to 6 bases and at J to 1 base, leaving 8 bases not matched to a gene. This CDR3 has 15 residues.

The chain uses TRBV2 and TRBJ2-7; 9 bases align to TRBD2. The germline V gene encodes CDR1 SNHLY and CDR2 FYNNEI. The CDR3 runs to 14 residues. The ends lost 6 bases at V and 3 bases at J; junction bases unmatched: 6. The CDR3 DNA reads TGTGCCAGCAGCGGGCGGGGGGGAAACTACGAGCAGTACTTC. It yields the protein CASSGRGGNYEQYF. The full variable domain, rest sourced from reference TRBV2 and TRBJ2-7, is EPEVTQTPSHQVTQMGQEVILRCVPISNHLYFYWYRQILGQKVEFLVSFYNNEISEKSEIFDDQFSVERPDGSNFTLKIRSTKLEDSAMYFCASSGRGGNYEQYFGPGTRLTVT.

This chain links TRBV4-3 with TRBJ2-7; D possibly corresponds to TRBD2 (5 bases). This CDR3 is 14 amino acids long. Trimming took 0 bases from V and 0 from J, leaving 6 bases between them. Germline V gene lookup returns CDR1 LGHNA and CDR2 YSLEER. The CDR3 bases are TGCGCCAGCAGCCAAGAGGGGAGCTCCTACGAGCAGTACTTC. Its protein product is CASSQEGSSYEQYF.

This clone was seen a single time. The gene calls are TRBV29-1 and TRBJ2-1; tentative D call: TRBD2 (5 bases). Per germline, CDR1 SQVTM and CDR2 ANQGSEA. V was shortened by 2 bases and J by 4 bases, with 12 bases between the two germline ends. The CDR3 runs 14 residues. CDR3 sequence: CSVEIVSGYNEQFF. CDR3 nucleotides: TGCAGCGTTGAAATTGTGAGCGGTTACAATGAGCAGTTCTTC.

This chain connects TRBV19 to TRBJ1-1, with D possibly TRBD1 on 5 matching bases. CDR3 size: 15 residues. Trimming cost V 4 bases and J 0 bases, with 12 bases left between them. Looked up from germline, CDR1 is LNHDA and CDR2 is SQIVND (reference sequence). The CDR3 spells CASSRRRQLNTEAFF. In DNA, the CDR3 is TGTGCCAGTAGTAGACGAAGACAGTTGAACACTGAAGCTTTCTTT.

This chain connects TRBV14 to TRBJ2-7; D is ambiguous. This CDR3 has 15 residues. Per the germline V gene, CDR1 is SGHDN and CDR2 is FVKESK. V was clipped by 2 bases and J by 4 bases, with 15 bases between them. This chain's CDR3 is CASSQSGRIDYEQYF. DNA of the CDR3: TGTGCCAGCAGCCAATCTGGCAGAATCGATTACGAGCAGTACTTC.

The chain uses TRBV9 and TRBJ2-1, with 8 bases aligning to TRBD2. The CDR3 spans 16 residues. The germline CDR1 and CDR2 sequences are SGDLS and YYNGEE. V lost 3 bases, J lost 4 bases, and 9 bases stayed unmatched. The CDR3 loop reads CASSGTGTRLYNEQFF. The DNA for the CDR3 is TGTGCCAGCAGCGGGACCGGGACTAGATTGTACAATGAGCAGTTCTTC.

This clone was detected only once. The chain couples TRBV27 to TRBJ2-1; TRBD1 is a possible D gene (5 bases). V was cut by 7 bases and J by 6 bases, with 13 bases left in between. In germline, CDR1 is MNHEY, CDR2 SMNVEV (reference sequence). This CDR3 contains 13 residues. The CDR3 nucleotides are TGTGCCAGCAAGGGGTGGATCGGCAATGAGCAGTTCTTC. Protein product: CASKGWIGNEQFF.

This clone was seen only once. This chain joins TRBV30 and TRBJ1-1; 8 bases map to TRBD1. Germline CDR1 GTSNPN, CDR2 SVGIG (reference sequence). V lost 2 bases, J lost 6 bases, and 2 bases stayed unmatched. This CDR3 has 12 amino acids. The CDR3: CAWSRDRPEAFF. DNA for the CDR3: TGTGCCTGGAGTAGGGACAGGCCTGAAGCTTTCTTT.

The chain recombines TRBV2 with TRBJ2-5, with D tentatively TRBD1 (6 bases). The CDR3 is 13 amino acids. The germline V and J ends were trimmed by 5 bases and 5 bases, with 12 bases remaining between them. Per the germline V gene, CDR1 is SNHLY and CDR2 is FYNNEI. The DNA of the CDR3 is TGTGCCAGCAGTCTACAGGGTTGGGAGACCCAGTACTTC. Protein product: CASSLQGWETQYF.

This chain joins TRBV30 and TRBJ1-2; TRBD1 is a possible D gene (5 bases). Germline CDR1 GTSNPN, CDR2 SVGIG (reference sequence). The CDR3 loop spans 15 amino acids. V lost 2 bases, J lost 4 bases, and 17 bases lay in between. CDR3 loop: CAWSSLPTDSYGYTF. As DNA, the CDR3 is TGTGCCTGGAGTTCCTTACCAACAGACAGCTATGGCTACACCTTC.

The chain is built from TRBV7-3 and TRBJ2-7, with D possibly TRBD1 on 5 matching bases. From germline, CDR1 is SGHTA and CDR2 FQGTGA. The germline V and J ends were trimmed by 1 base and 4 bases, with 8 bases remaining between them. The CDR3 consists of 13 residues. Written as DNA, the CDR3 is TGTGCCAGCAGCTTAATTAGGGGATACGAGCAGTACTTC. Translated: CASSLIRGYEQYF.

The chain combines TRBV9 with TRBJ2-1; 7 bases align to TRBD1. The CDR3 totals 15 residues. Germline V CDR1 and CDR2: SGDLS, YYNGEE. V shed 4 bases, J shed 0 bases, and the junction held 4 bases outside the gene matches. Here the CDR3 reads CASSTRDSSYNEQFF. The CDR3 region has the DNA TGTGCCAGCAGCACCCGGGACAGCTCCTACAATGAGCAGTTCTTC.

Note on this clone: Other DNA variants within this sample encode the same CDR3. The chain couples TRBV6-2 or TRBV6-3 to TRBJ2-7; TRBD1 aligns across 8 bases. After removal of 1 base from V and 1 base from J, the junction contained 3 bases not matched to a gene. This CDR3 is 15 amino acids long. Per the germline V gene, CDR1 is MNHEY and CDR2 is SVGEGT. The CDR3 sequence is CASSYLGTGSYEQYF. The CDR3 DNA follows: TGTGCCAGCAGTTACTTGGGGACAGGATCCTACGAGCAGTACTTC.

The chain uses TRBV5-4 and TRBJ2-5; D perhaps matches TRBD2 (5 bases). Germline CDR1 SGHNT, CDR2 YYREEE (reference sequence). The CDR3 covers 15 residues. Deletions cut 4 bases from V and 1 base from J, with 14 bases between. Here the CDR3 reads CASSDPLVLQETQYF. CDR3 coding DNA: TGTGCCAGCAGCGATCCACTAGTCCTCCAAGAGACCCAGTACTTC.

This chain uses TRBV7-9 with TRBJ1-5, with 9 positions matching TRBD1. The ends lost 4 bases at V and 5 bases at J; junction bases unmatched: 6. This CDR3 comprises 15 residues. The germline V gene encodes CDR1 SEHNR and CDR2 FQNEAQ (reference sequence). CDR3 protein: CASSYGTGRDQPQHF. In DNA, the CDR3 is TGTGCCAGCAGCTACGGGACAGGGAGGGATCAGCCCCAGCATTTT.

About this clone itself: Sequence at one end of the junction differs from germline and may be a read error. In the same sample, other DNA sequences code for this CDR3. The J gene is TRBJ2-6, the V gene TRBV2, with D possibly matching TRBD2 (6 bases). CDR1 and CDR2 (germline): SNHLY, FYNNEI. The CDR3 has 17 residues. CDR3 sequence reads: CASSEAGRSSGANVLTF. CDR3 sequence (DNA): TGTGCCAGCAGTGAAGCGGGGAGGTCCTCTGGGGCCAACGTTCTGACTTTC. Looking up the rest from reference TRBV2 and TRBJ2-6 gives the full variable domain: EPEVTQTPSHQVTQMGQEVILRCVPISNHLYFYWYRQILGQKVEFLVSFYNNEISEKSEIFDDQFSVERPDGSNFTLKIRSTKLEDSAMYFCASSEAGRSSGANVLTFGAGSRLTVL.

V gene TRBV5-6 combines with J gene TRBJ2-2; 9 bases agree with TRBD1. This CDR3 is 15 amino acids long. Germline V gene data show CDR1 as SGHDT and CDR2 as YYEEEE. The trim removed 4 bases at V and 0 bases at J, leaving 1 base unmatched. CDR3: CASSTGGANTGELFF. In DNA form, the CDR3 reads TGTGCCAGCAGCACAGGGGGCGCGAACACCGGGGAGCTGTTTTTT.

The CDR3 loop reads CASSSNDRYNEQFF. The CDR3 bases are TGTGCCAGCAGCTCGAATGACAGATACAATGAGCAGTTCTTC. V and J are TRBV5-4 and TRBJ2-1; D is perhaps TRBD1 (5 bases). V was shortened by 3 bases and J by 4 bases, with 11 bases between the two germline ends. The CDR3 runs 14 residues. Per the germline V gene, CDR1 is SGHNT and CDR2 is YYREEE (reference sequence). Full variable domain (outside the CDR3, taken from reference TRBV5-4 and TRBJ2-1): ETGVTQSPTHLIKTRGQQVTLRCSSQSGHNTVSWYQQALGQGPQFIFQYYREEENGRGNFPPRFSGLQFPNYSSELNVNALELDDSALYLCASSSNDRYNEQFFGPGTRLTVL.